The clone carrying this TCR beta chain came up a few times. This record comes from a study of regulatory T cells in long-lasting Graves disease. Construction of the TCR beta libraries employed iRepertoire HTBI primers in conjunction with Arm-PCR of CDR3 regions. TCRdb passed the multiplex PCR reads through MiXCR, listing each CDR3 protein once. The sample consists of 650,000 to 850,000 distinct CDR3 sequences, around 32% of them appearing once. Sample time point: persistent/refractory GD, antithyroid drugs over 5 years with positive TRAb. The TCR library used RNA extracted from PBMCs. The sample in question was peripheral blood mononuclear cells (PBMCs), obtained when the disease was refractory, from a patient treated with antithyroid drugs. The sequence came from a female donor with Graves disease.

CDR3 residues: CASSLAVNSPLHF. The CDR3 DNA sequence: TGCGCCAGCAGCTTGGCCGTGAATTCACCCCTCCACTTT. The gene calls are TRBV5-1 and TRBJ1-6; D remains unclear. There are 13 residues in the CDR3. The germline CDR1 and CDR2 sequences are SGHRS and YFSETQ. V lost 0 bases and J 7 bases, leaving 5 bases between the germline ends.